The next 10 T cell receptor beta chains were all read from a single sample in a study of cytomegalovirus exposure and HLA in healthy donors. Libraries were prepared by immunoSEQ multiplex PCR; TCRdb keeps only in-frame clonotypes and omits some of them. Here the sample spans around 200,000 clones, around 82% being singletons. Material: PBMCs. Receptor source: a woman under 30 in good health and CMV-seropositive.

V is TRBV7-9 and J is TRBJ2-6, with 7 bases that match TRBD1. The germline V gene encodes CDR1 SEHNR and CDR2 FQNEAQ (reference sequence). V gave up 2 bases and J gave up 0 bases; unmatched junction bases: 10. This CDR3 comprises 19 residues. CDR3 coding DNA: TGTGCCAGCAGCTTATTAAGGGACAGTCCCGCCTCTGGGGCCAACGTCCTGACTTTC. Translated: CASSLLRDSPASGANVLTF.

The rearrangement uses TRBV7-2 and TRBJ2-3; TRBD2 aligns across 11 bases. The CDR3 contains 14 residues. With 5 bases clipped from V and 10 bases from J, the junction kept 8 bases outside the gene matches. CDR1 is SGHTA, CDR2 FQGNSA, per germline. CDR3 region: CASSQRTSGGAQYF. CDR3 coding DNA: TGTGCCAGCAGCCAACGAACTAGCGGGGGTGCGCAGTATTTT.

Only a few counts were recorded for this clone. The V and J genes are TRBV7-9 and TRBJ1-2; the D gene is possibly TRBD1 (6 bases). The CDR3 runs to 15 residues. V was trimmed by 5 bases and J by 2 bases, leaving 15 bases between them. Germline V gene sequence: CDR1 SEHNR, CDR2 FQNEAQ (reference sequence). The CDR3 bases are TGTGCCAGCAGCCCGACGGGACACCGAAACTATGGCTACACCTTC. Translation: CASSPTGHRNYGYTF.

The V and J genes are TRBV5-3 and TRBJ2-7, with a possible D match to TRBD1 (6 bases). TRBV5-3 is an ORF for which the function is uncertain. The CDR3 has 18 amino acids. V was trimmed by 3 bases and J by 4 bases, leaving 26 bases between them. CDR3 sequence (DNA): TGTGCCAGAAGCTCAGAGGTACAGGGCCGGGAAACCATATACGAGCAGTACTTC. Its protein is CARSSEVQGRETIYEQYF.

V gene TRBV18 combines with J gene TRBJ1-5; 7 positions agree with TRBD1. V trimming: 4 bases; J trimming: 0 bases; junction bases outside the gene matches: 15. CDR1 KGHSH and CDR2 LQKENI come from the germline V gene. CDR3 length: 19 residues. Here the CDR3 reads CASSQLEWTGFDSNQPQHF. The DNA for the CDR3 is TGTGCCAGCTCACAACTAGAGTGGACAGGTTTTGATAGCAATCAGCCCCAGCATTTT.

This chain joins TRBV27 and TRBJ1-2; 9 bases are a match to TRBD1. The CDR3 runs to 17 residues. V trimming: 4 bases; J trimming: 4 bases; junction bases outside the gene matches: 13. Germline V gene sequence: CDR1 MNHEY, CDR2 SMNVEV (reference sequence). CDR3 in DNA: TGTGCCAGCAGTTCCCCCTCGACAGGGGGTGGAACCTATGGCTACACCTTC. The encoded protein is CASSSPSTGGGTYGYTF.

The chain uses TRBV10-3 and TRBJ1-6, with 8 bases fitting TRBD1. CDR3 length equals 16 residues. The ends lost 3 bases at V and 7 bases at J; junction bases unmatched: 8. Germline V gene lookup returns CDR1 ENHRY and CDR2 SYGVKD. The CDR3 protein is CAISDRGQGGNSPLHF. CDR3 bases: TGTGCCATCAGTGACCGAGGACAGGGAGGGAATTCACCCCTCCACTTT.

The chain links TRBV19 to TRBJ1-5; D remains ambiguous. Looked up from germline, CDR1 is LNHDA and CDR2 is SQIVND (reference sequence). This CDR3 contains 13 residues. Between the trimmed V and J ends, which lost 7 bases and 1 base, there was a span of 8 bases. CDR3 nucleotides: TGTGCCAGTACGTGGCAGAGCAATCAGCCCCAGCATTTT. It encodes CASTWQSNQPQHF.

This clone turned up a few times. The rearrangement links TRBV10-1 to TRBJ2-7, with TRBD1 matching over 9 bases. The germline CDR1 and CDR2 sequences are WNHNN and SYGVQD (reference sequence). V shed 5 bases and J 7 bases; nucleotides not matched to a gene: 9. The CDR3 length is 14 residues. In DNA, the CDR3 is TGCGCCAGCAGTCGGACAGGGGACGCTGGAGAGCAGTACTTC. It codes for CASSRTGDAGEQYF.

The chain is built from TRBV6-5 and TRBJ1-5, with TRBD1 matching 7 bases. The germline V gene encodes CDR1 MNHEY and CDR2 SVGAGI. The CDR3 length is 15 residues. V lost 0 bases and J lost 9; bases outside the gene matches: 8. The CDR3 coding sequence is TGTGCCAGCAGTTACTCGAAGACAGGGACTCGGCCCCAGCATTTT. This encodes CASSYSKTGTRPQHF.